This entry lists 25 T cell receptor beta chains sequenced from one sample in a study of Ad26.COV2.S vaccination and SARS-CoV-2 variants. Sequenced by immunoSEQ multiplex PCR; TCRdb stores in-frame clones only, minus some. The sample yields hundreds of thousands of clones, 75% to 90% seen once. Treatment here: over 15 received Ad26.COV2.S at low or high dose, single or two shots; roughly 5 received placebo; per-sample allocation not given. Sampling took place 63 days after the first vaccine or placebo injection. This material consisted of peripheral blood, taken in a trial of Ad26.COV2.S vaccine versus placebo. These receptors came from a person between 18 and 59 years old who received the Ad26.COV2.S COVID-19 vaccine or a placebo.

The table lists this clone with a count of one. The CDR3, as DNA: TGTGCCAGCTCACCACCGGGCCCCGCTAACTATGGCTACACCTTC. Its protein product is CASSPPGPANYGYTF. The chain has TRBV18 and TRBJ1-2; D not resolved. The germline gives CDR1 KGHSH, CDR2 LQKENI. Trimming took off 0 bases at V and 0 bases at J, with 8 bases between the two ends. The CDR3 sequence is 15 residues long.

J is TRBJ1-6 and V is TRBV2; tentatively, D is TRBD1 (5 bases). V gave up 4 bases and J gave up 6 bases, with 13 bases separating them. This CDR3 contains 15 residues. The germline gives CDR1 SNHLY, CDR2 FYNNEI. The CDR3 spells CASSGGGVSNSPLHF. CDR3 DNA: TGTGCCAGCAGTGGGGGAGGGGTTTCTAATTCACCCCTCCACTTT.

J is TRBJ2-5 and V is TRBV7-2; D gene uncertain. In germline, CDR1 is SGHTA, CDR2 FQGNSA. Trimming left V 5 bases short and J 0 bases short, with 4 bases between. This CDR3 contains 12 residues. The CDR3 DNA follows: TGTGCCAGCAGCCGTTACCAAGAGACCCAGTACTTC. As protein: CASSRYQETQYF.

The rearrangement uses TRBV25-1 and TRBJ2-1; D not resolved. The germline V and J ends were trimmed by 6 bases and 1 base, with 13 bases remaining between them. Germline V gives CDR1 MGHDK, CDR2 SYGVNS. The CDR3 loop spans 15 amino acids. The DNA for the CDR3 is TGTGCCAGCAGCCCCCGAGTCTCGTCCTACAATGAGCAGTTCTTC. Its protein product is CASSPRVSSYNEQFF.

The chain links TRBV5-1 to TRBJ2-1; D uncertain. The V end was cut by 2 bases, the J end by 2 bases, with 11 bases between. Germline V gene lookup returns CDR1 SGHRS and CDR2 YFSETQ. The CDR3 extends over 15 amino acids. DNA for the CDR3: TGCGCCAGCAGCTTAAAAGGAAACACCTACAATGAGCAGTTCTTC. Residues: CASSLKGNTYNEQFF.

This sequence joins TRBV5-1 and TRBJ2-3, with D hard to call. CDR1 SGHRS and CDR2 YFSETQ come from the germline V gene. The length of the CDR3 is 15 residues. The germline V and J ends were trimmed by 1 base and 0 bases, with 9 bases remaining between them. Here the CDR3 DNA reads TGCGCCAGCAGCTTGTTTAGCTCGAGCACAGATACGCAGTATTTT. This encodes CASSLFSSSTDTQYF.

Only a few counts were recorded for this clone. The sample has other DNA sequences that encode this CDR3 too. The V and J genes are TRBV3-1 (or the pseudogene TRBV3-2) and TRBJ2-1, with D unresolved. V dropped 0 bases and J dropped 5 bases, with 8 bases sitting between them. Germline V gene sequence: CDR1 LGHDT, CDR2 YNNKEL (reference sequence). The CDR3 has 14 residues. CDR3 loop: CASSQDFGDNEQFF. As DNA, the CDR3 is TGTGCCAGCAGCCAAGATTTCGGAGACAATGAGCAGTTCTTC.

This clone was detected only once. This chain connects TRBV7-9 to TRBJ2-2; the match to TRBD1 covers 10 bases. The junction had 14 bases not matched to a gene; V was cut back by 5 bases and J by 2 bases. In germline, CDR1 is SEHNR, CDR2 FQNEAQ (reference sequence). The CDR3 runs to 19 residues. CDR3 amino acids: CASSPPSHRDRGNTGELFF. CDR3 coding DNA: TGTGCCAGCAGCCCCCCATCCCACCGGGACAGGGGAAACACCGGGGAGCTGTTTTTT.

The chain joins TRBV9 to TRBJ2-3, with 8 positions matching TRBD2. The CDR3 is made up of 15 amino acids. V lost 3 bases to trimming and J lost 5 bases; unmatched junction nucleotides: 8. Germline V gene lookup returns CDR1 SGDLS and CDR2 YYNGEE. CDR3 residues: CASSDLSGSIDTQYF. The CDR3, as DNA: TGTGCCAGCAGCGACCTAAGCGGGAGTATAGATACGCAGTATTTT.

This clone was detected once. The chain joins TRBV28 to TRBJ1-5; 8 nucleotides agree with TRBD1. V shed 5 bases, J shed 4 bases, and the junction held 7 bases outside the gene matches. Germline loops: CDR1 MDHEN, CDR2 SYDVKM. The CDR3 is 15 residues long. CDR3 DNA sequence: TGTGCCAGCAGTCCTGGACAGGGACAAAATCAGCCCCAGCATTTT. It encodes CASSPGQGQNQPQHF.

The chain combines TRBV4-3 with TRBJ1-1, with D possibly matching TRBD1 (5 bases). The ends were cut back, 4 bases at V and 3 bases at J, with 9 bases in the middle. The CDR3 consists of 13 residues. Germline CDR1 reads LGHNA; CDR2 reads YSLEER. The CDR3 reads CASSRQTYTEAFF. In DNA form, the CDR3 reads TGCGCCAGCAGCCGACAGACGTACACTGAAGCTTTCTTT.

CDR3 residues: CASSLETGLTGELFF. CDR3 coding DNA: TGTGCCAGCAGTTTGGAGACAGGGCTCACCGGGGAGCTGTTTTTT. V and J are TRBV6-5 and TRBJ2-2; 7 nucleotides match TRBD1. The CDR3 has 15 residues. Germline V gene lookup returns CDR1 MNHEY and CDR2 SVGAGI. V shed 4 bases, J shed 4 bases, and the junction held 6 bases outside the gene matches.

The chain carries TRBV28 and TRBJ2-7; 12 nucleotides agree with TRBD2. Per the germline V gene, CDR1 is MDHEN and CDR2 is SYDVKM. After removal of 7 bases from V and 3 bases from J, the junction contained 4 bases not matched to a gene. The CDR3 consists of 14 residues. In nucleotides, the CDR3 is TGTGCCAGCACTGTGACTAGCGGGAGCTACGAGCAGTACTTC. This encodes CASTVTSGSYEQYF.

The chain employs TRBV19 and TRBJ2-2, with D perhaps TRBD2 (5 bases). Trimming pared 5 bases from V and 7 bases from J, leaving 11 bases between. Per the germline V gene, CDR1 is LNHDA and CDR2 is SQIVND (reference sequence). The CDR3 runs 13 residues. The CDR3 DNA is TGTGCCAGTAGTTCCGGGGTCAACGGGGAGCTGTTTTTT. This codes for CASSSGVNGELFF.

The rearrangement joins TRBV18 to TRBJ1-1; tentative D call: TRBD1 (6 bases). Germline V gene lookup returns CDR1 KGHSH and CDR2 LQKENI. The V end was cut by 3 bases, the J end by 5 bases, with 13 bases between. CDR3 length: 14 residues. CDR3: CASSPVGGDTEAFF. In nucleotides, the CDR3 is TGTGCCAGCTCACCCGTCGGGGGCGATACTGAAGCTTTCTTT.

The V and J genes are TRBV7-2 and TRBJ2-3; D perhaps matches TRBD2 (5 bases). In germline, CDR1 is SGHTA, CDR2 FQGNSA. CDR3 size: 16 residues. V was clipped by 4 bases and J by 2 bases, with 16 bases between them. The CDR3 loop reads CASSSKDGGFTDTQYF. CDR3 DNA: TGTGCCAGCAGCTCCAAGGACGGAGGATTCACAGATACGCAGTATTTT.

This clone was observed once. This chain uses TRBV6-6 with TRBJ2-2; the D gene is possibly TRBD2 (5 bases). Trimming left V 6 bases short and J 3 bases short, with 11 bases between. Germline CDR1 reads MNHNY; CDR2 reads SVGAGI (reference sequence). This CDR3 is built from 14 residues. The DNA of the CDR3 is TGTGCCAGCAGAAGAGGGCCGGACACCGGGGAGCTGTTTTTT. This codes for CASRRGPDTGELFF.

The J gene is TRBJ2-1, the V gene TRBV10-3; 7 positions match TRBD2. Trimming at V came to 0 bases and at J to 7 bases, leaving 6 bases not matched to a gene. Per the germline V gene, CDR1 is ENHRY and CDR2 is SYGVKD. The CDR3 has 15 amino acids. CDR3 bases: TGTGCCATCAGTGAGTCTTTAGCGGGTGCTAATGAGCAGTTCTTC. This gives the protein CAISESLAGANEQFF.

The genes are TRBV10-3 and TRBJ2-7, with a weak D call TRBD2 (6 bases). Germline V CDR1 and CDR2: ENHRY, SYGVKD. The V end lost 2 bases, the J end lost 0 bases, and 11 bases lay between the germline ends. This CDR3 has 15 amino acids. CDR3 DNA sequence: TGTGCCATCAGTGAGGTGGCGGGGAGCTCCTACGAGCAGTACTTC. It is translated as CAISEVAGSSYEQYF.

The genes are TRBV6-2 or TRBV6-3 and TRBJ2-4; no clear D gene. The germline CDR1 and CDR2 sequences are MNHEY and SVGEGT. V was clipped by 4 bases and J by 0 bases, with 7 bases between them. CDR3 length: 14 residues. The CDR3: CASSLGLAKNIQYF. CDR3 coding DNA: TGTGCCAGCAGTTTAGGATTAGCCAAAAACATTCAGTACTTC.

The rearrangement uses TRBV7-2 and TRBJ2-2, with 7 bases lining up with TRBD1. CDR3 size: 16 residues. J lost 0 bases, V lost 4 bases, and 5 bases had no gene match. The germline V gene encodes CDR1 SGHTA and CDR2 FQGNSA. The DNA of the CDR3 is TGTGCCAGCAGCTCACGGGACAGCGCGAACACCGGGGAGCTGTTTTTT. It yields the protein CASSSRDSANTGELFF.

The rearrangement links TRBV9 to TRBJ2-5; 10 bases agree with TRBD2. Germline assignment: CDR1 SGDLS and CDR2 YYNGEE. CDR3 size: 15 residues. V was clipped by 0 bases and J by 5 bases; unmatched bases: 4. The CDR3 DNA sequence: TGTGCCAGCAGCGTAGGCACTAGCGGGACGGAGACCCAGTACTTC. This codes for CASSVGTSGTETQYF.

The chain is built from TRBV6-6 and TRBJ2-7, with 12 bases that match TRBD2. The CDR3 totals 15 residues. Germline-derived CDR1 and CDR2 are MNHNY and SVGAGI (reference sequence). V dropped 4 bases and J dropped 2; count of bases not matched to a gene: 3. CDR3 coding DNA: TGTGCCAGCAGTTCAGCTAGCGGGGGGGCCTACGAGCAGTACTTC. Amino acid sequence: CASSSASGGAYEQYF.

The chain uses TRBV7-2 and TRBJ2-7; 10 nucleotides align to TRBD1. Trimming at V came to 3 bases and at J to 2 bases, leaving 4 bases not matched to a gene. The CDR3 runs 15 residues. Germline CDR1 is SGHTA and CDR2 is FQGNSA. This CDR3 is CASSLGGTGAYEQYF. CDR3 nucleotide sequence: TGTGCCAGCAGCTTGGGGGGGACAGGGGCCTACGAGCAGTACTTC. The whole variable domain, filled in from reference TRBV7-2 and TRBJ2-7, reads GAGVSQSPSNKVTEKGKDVELRCDPISGHTALYWYRQSLGQGLEFLIYFQGNSAPDKSGLPSDRFSAERTGGSVSTLTIQRTQQEDSAVYLCASSLGGTGAYEQYFGPGTRLTVT.

The chain has TRBV9 and TRBJ1-2; D gene ambiguous. Germline CDR1 is SGDLS and CDR2 is YYNGEE. The CDR3 is 15 amino acids. V lost 0 bases to trimming and J lost 0 bases, with 9 bases between them. This CDR3 reads CASSVGAGANYGYTF. CDR3 coding DNA: TGTGCCAGCAGCGTAGGGGCAGGAGCTAACTATGGCTACACCTTC.